These 19 T cell receptor beta chains came from one sample sequenced in a study of cytomegalovirus exposure and HLA in healthy donors. Using immunoSEQ multiplex PCR, the repertoire was profiled, and TCRdb retains in-frame clones only, with some absent. This sample has 150,000 to 200,000 clones; 81% occur once, and the top ten carry 1% to 1.5%. The sequenced material came from PBMCs. The receptors originated from a woman younger than 45 in good health and CMV-seronegative.

The chain links TRBV20-1 to TRBJ2-5; D unclear. V lost 7 bases and J lost 1, with 4 bases in between. CDR1 is DFQATT, CDR2 SNEGSKA, per germline (reference sequence). The CDR3 spans 10 residues. The CDR3 sequence is CSGGQETQYF. The CDR3 nucleotides read TGCAGTGGCGGCCAAGAGACCCAGTACTTC.

This clone was seen just once. The chain links TRBV18 to TRBJ1-5, with TRBD1 matching 8 bases. J was trimmed by 6 bases and V by 3 bases; bases with no gene match: 7. The germline CDR1 and CDR2 sequences are KGHSH and LQKENI. The CDR3 sequence is 15 residues long. CDR3 residues: CASSPQGARGQPQHF. The CDR3 nucleotides read TGTGCCAGCTCACCTCAGGGGGCGCGAGGTCAGCCCCAGCATTTT.

The V gene is TRBV11-2, the J gene TRBJ2-3; 7 bases are shared with TRBD1. Germline V gene lookup returns CDR1 SGHAT and CDR2 FQNNGV. Trimming cost V 5 bases and J 2 bases; bases outside gene matches: 7. CDR3 length equals 15 residues. As DNA, the CDR3 is TGTGCCAGCAGCCCCGGGACAGCCTACACAGATACGCAGTATTTT. Amino acid sequence: CASSPGTAYTDTQYF.

The chain has TRBV27 and TRBJ1-2; the D is unclear. Looked up from germline, CDR1 is MNHEY and CDR2 is SMNVEV (reference sequence). V shed 6 bases and J shed 7 bases, with 12 bases lying between them. CDR3 length: 12 amino acids. In DNA, the CDR3 is TGTGCCAGCAGCCCCGCTCGGGGTGGCTACACCTTC. Amino acid sequence: CASSPARGGYTF.

The CDR3 loop is CASSLELAGQETQYF. The CDR3 DNA reads TGTGCCAGCAGCTTAGAACTAGCGGGCCAAGAGACCCAGTACTTC. This rearrangement joins TRBV7-9 to TRBJ2-5; 9 bases are shared with TRBD2. V gave up 1 base and J gave up 1 base; unmatched junction bases: 1. This CDR3 is built from 15 residues. Germline loops: CDR1 SEHNR, CDR2 FQNEAQ (reference sequence).

This clone was counted between two and nine times. The chain carries TRBV2 and TRBJ2-2; 8 nucleotides align to TRBD2. CDR1 and CDR2 from the germline V gene are SNHLY and FYNNEI. This CDR3 has 14 residues. Germline trimming cut 7 bases from V and 8 bases from J; bases unmatched to any gene: 9. The CDR3 here is CASTARTSLGELFF. CDR3 DNA: TGTGCCAGCACCGCCCGGACTAGCTTGGGGGAGCTGTTTTTT.

The chain has TRBV30 and TRBJ2-3; 7 bases agree with TRBD1. The CDR3 has 14 residues. J gave up 1 base and V 0 bases, and 1 base lay outside the gene matches. The germline V gene has CDR1 GTSNPN and CDR2 SVGIG (reference sequence). The CDR3 DNA reads TGTGCCTGGAGTGTAGGGACAGGCACAGATACGCAGTATTTT. It translates to CAWSVGTGTDTQYF.

V gene TRBV28 combines with J gene TRBJ2-7; D not resolved. Germline V lookup: CDR1 MDHEN, CDR2 SYDVKM. CDR3 length equals 14 residues. Between the trimmed V and J ends, which lost 2 bases and 2 bases, there was a span of 10 bases. Here the CDR3 reads CASSLSGRTYEQYF. Written as DNA, the CDR3 is TGTGCCAGCAGTTTAAGTGGCCGTACCTACGAGCAGTACTTC.

The chain couples TRBV28 to TRBJ2-1; 9 bases map to TRBD1. The junction had 11 bases not matched to a gene; V was cut back by 2 bases and J by 9 bases. This CDR3 has 16 residues. The germline gives CDR1 MDHEN, CDR2 SYDVKM. The DNA for the CDR3 is TGTGCCAGCAGTTTACCCGGGACAGGGAGGTTTAGTGAGCAGTTCTTC. It codes for CASSLPGTGRFSEQFF.

This clone was counted only a few times. The chain is built from TRBV10-2 and TRBJ1-3; 9 bases agree with TRBD1. The J segment lost 8 bases and the V segment lost 5 bases, leaving 7 bases of the junction unmatched. The CDR3 has 14 amino acids. Germline CDR1 and CDR2: WSHSY and SAAADI. The CDR3 DNA reads as TGCGCCAGCAGTCCGGGACAGGGAGTAGACACCATATATTTT. As protein: CASSPGQGVDTIYF.

The chain has TRBV5-4 and TRBJ1-2, with D perhaps matching TRBD1 (6 bases). The CDR3 loop spans 14 amino acids. Trimming cost V 5 bases and J 5 bases, with 16 bases left between them. Germline V gene data show CDR1 as SGHNT and CDR2 as YYREEE (reference sequence). In DNA form, the CDR3 reads TGTGCCAGCAGTTATCCCACAGGGTCTTATGGCTACACCTTC. Translated, it gives CASSYPTGSYGYTF.

The J gene is TRBJ2-7, the V gene TRBV6-1; perhaps TRBD1 as D (6 bases). This CDR3 comprises 14 residues. Trimming stripped 10 bases from V and 3 bases from J, with 19 bases between. Germline values: CDR1 MNHNS, CDR2 SASEGT. CDR3 in DNA: TGTGCCACCCCTATGGCAGGGGAGAACTACGAGCAGTACTTC. Protein: CATPMAGENYEQYF.

The chain combines TRBV2 with TRBJ1-4, with TRBD1 as a possible D gene (5 bases). V gave up 1 base and J gave up 5 bases, with 14 bases separating them. CDR1 and CDR2 (germline): SNHLY, FYNNEI. This CDR3 has 16 residues. CDR3 in DNA: TGTGCCAGCAGTGAAGAGGGCGGCGCAGGGAATGAAAAACTGTTTTTT. This translates into CASSEEGGAGNEKLFF.

The rearrangement links TRBV6-1 to TRBJ2-7; D is possibly TRBD1 (6 bases). The CDR3 sequence is 15 residues long. The V gene lost 2 bases and the J gene lost 1 base, with 12 bases spanning the gap. Germline values: CDR1 MNHNS, CDR2 SASEGT. In DNA form, the CDR3 reads TGTGCCAGCAGTGAACCGGGACAAGCTTCCTACGAGCAGTACTTC. It codes for CASSEPGQASYEQYF.

The CDR3 sequence is CASSASLGRGNTIYF. The DNA of the CDR3 is TGTGCCAGCAGCGCCTCGTTGGGCAGAGGAAACACCATATATTTT. This rearrangement joins TRBV9 to TRBJ1-3; D unclear. The germline V and J ends were trimmed by 3 bases and 4 bases, with 14 bases remaining between them. CDR1 is SGDLS and CDR2 is YYNGEE in the germline V gene. The CDR3 spans 15 residues.

J is TRBJ2-3 and V is TRBV29-1, with a tentative D call TRBD1 (5 bases). There are 13 residues in the CDR3. Germline-derived CDR1 and CDR2 are SQVTM and ANQGSEA. V lost 6 bases and J 6 bases, leaving 16 bases between the germline ends. The CDR3 DNA reads TGCAGCGTCGACGAAGGGGCTTTGGATACGCAGTATTTT. Residues: CSVDEGALDTQYF.

The chain employs TRBV29-1 and TRBJ1-1, with TRBD1 identical over 8 bases. With 4 bases clipped from V and 0 bases from J, the junction kept 7 bases outside the gene matches. The CDR3 extends over 15 amino acids. Germline V gene data show CDR1 as SQVTM and CDR2 as ANQGSEA. CDR3: CSVGKQGGMNTEAFF. DNA for the CDR3: TGCAGCGTTGGAAAACAGGGGGGCATGAACACTGAAGCTTTCTTT. The full variable domain, rest sourced from reference TRBV29-1 and TRBJ1-1, is SAVISQKPSRDICQRGTSLTIQCQVDSQVTMMFWYRQQPGQSLTLIATANQGSEATYESGFVIDKFPISRPNLTFSTLTVSNMSPEDSSIYLCSVGKQGGMNTEAFFGQGTRLTVV.

This clone was counted a single time. This chain joins TRBV9 and TRBJ1-2; no firm D call. CDR1 SGDLS and CDR2 YYNGEE come from the germline V gene. CDR3 length equals 14 residues. V was cut by 4 bases and J by 2 bases, with 12 bases left in between. DNA for the CDR3: TGTGCCAGCAGCCCCGGCGCGGGGAACTATGGCTACACCTTC. Translation: CASSPGAGNYGYTF.

The chain links TRBV7-2 to TRBJ2-7; TRBD1 aligns across 11 bases. The J segment lost 5 bases and the V segment lost 1 base, leaving 4 bases of the junction unmatched. The CDR3 spans 15 residues. The germline gives CDR1 SGHTA, CDR2 FQGNSA. The CDR3, as DNA: TGTGCCAGCAGCTTAGTGGGACAGGGGGGCCACGAGCAGTACTTC. Protein product: CASSLVGQGGHEQYF.